This TCR beta chain comes out of a study of cytomegalovirus exposure and HLA in healthy donors. Study findings and constraints: Other equally common chains were less clonally expanded than HLA-associated TCR beta chains, a later analysis showed.

Amplification used 60 Vbeta primers and 13 Jbeta primers. Assay: immunoSEQ multiplex PCR; the TCRdb copy retains only in-frame clones and omits some. The table has roughly 200,000 clones, 65% to 80% seen once. This clone has just one count. Its specificity is unknown. CDR1 and CDR2 from the germline V gene are PRHDT and FYEKMQ (reference sequence). This CDR3 region has 14 residues. Trimming pared 4 bases from V and 2 bases from J, leaving 11 bases between. The receptor was isolated from a woman between 25 and 40 years old in good health and CMV-seropositive. The chain recombines TRBV13 with TRBJ2-5; D might be TRBD1 (6 bases). The sample taken for sequencing was PBMCs. For the CDR3, the DNA is TGTGCCAGCAGCTCGACGGACAGTCAAGAGACCCAGTACTTC. It yields the protein CASSSTDSQETQYF.